A selection of T cell receptor beta chains follows, all from one sample in a study of multiple sclerosis patients with progressive multifocal leukoencephalopathy. Sequencing used immunoSEQ multiplex PCR; TCRdb keeps in-frame clones, though not all of them. The data hold some 30,000 clones, with approximately 89% observed a single time. Sequencing was done on a sample of PBMCs. The receptors here all came from a human donor with multiple sclerosis. Both conserved end residues are part of each CDR3. Each record gives: V gene, J gene, D gene, CDR3 DNA, CDR3 protein. D genes are given only for firm matches.

v_gene: TRBV18; j_gene: TRBJ1-2; d_gene: NA; CDR3nt: TGTGCCAGCTCACCCGACTCAAACTATGGCTACACCTTC; CDR3aa: CASSPDSNYGYTF
v_gene: TRBV27; j_gene: TRBJ1-5; d_gene: TRBD1; CDR3nt: TGTGCCAGCAGTTCATCAGGGGGGGGAAGACAGCCCCAGCATTTT; CDR3aa: CASSSSGGGRQPQHF
v_gene: TRBV18; j_gene: TRBJ2-3; d_gene: NA; CDR3nt: TGTGCCAGCTCACGATATATAACTAGGGAGCGGCACACAGATACGCAGTATTTT; CDR3aa: CASSRYITRERHTDTQYF
v_gene: TRBV29-1; j_gene: TRBJ2-4; d_gene: NA; CDR3nt: TGCAGCGTTGGGGGACTGGCCAAAAACATTCAGTACTTC; CDR3aa: CSVGGLAKNIQYF
v_gene: TRBV10-1; j_gene: TRBJ1-2; d_gene: NA; CDR3nt: TGCGCCGGCTCGAGGGACCTTTCTAACTATGGCTACACCTTC; CDR3aa: CAGSRDLSNYGYTF
v_gene: TRBV7-2; j_gene: TRBJ1-5; d_gene: NA; CDR3nt: TGTGCCAGCAGCTTAGCTTTTAGAGGATCTAGCAATCAGCCCCAGCATTTT; CDR3aa: CASSLAFRGSSNQPQHF
v_gene: TRBV6-5; j_gene: TRBJ1-4; d_gene: TRBD1; CDR3nt: TGTGCCAGCAGGTGGAACAGGGGAACTAATGAAAAACTGTTTTTT; CDR3aa: CASRWNRGTNEKLFF
v_gene: TRBV7-9; j_gene: TRBJ1-3; d_gene: NA; CDR3nt: TGTGCCAGCAGCCGAAGTCTTTCTGGAAACACCATATATTTT; CDR3aa: CASSRSLSGNTIYF
v_gene: TRBV10-1; j_gene: TRBJ1-1; d_gene: NA; CDR3nt: TGCGCCAGCAGAGGGAGAGTGGGTCTGAAGGGCCCTGAAGCTTTCTTT; CDR3aa: CASRGRVGLKGPEAFF
v_gene: TRBV4-3; j_gene: TRBJ2-7; d_gene: NA; CDR3nt: TGCGCCAGCAGCCAAGATGCCACAGGGCCCTACGAGCAGTACTTC; CDR3aa: CASSQDATGPYEQYF
v_gene: TRBV2; j_gene: TRBJ1-4; d_gene: NA; CDR3nt: TGTGCCAGCAGAATAGGGTACACTAATGAAAAACTGTTTTTT; CDR3aa: CASRIGYTNEKLFF
v_gene: TRBV2; j_gene: TRBJ1-1; d_gene: NA; CDR3nt: TGTGCCAGCAGTGAGGCGGCTAACACTGAAGCTTTCTTT; CDR3aa: CASSEAANTEAFF
v_gene: TRBV21-1; j_gene: TRBJ2-1; d_gene: NA; CDR3nt: TGTGCCAGCAGCAAAGCGAGGAGCTCCTACAATGAGCAGTTCTTC; CDR3aa: CASSKARSSYNEQFF
v_gene: TRBV4-1; j_gene: TRBJ2-1; d_gene: TRBD2; CDR3nt: TGCGCCAGCAGCCCATTCACTAGCGGATACAATGAGCAGTTCTTC; CDR3aa: CASSPFTSGYNEQFF
v_gene: TRBV15; j_gene: TRBJ1-5; d_gene: TRBD1; CDR3nt: TGTGCCACCAGCGGACAGGGGTCGAGCAATCAGCCCCAGCATTTT; CDR3aa: CATSGQGSSNQPQHF